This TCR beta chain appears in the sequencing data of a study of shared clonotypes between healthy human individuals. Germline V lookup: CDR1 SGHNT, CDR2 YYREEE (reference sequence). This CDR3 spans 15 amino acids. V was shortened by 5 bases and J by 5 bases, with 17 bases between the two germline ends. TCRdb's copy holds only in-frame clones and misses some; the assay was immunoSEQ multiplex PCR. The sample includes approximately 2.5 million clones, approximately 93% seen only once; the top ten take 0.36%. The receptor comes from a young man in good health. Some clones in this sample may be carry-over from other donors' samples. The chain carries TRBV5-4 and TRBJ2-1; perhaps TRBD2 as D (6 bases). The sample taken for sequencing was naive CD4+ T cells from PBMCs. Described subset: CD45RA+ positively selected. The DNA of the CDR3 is TGTGCCAGCAGTCGGGACTCCCACCGGAACAATGAGCAGTTCTTC. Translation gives CASSRDSHRNNEQFF.